This passage covers 30 T cell receptor beta chains from one sample sequenced in a study of OX40 agonist ivuxolimab in advanced cancers. Sequencing was performed with immunoSEQ multiplex PCR; in TCRdb, only in-frame clones are kept and a portion is missing. The sample shows nearly 60,000 clones, 80% to 90% of them seen only once. The specimen was CD4+ or CD8+ T cells sorted from blood, collected in a trial of the OX40 agonist ivuxolimab. Source of these receptors: an adult with an advanced solid tumor such as melanoma, head and neck, liver or kidney cancer.

The gene calls are TRBV5-1 and TRBJ1-2; TRBD1 matches 7 bases. The germline CDR1 and CDR2 sequences are SGHRS and YFSETQ. The CDR3 length is 14 residues. Losses at the gene ends were 4 bases for V and 3 bases for J; bases not matched to a gene: 6. CDR3 in DNA: TGCGCCAGCAGCATCTACAGGGGAGACTATGGCTACACCTTC. It is translated as CASSIYRGDYGYTF.

The rearrangement links TRBV11-2 to TRBJ2-7; 10 positions agree with TRBD1. CDR3 length: 16 residues. In germline, CDR1 is SGHAT, CDR2 FQNNGV. Unmatched junction bases numbered 12, after V lost 5 bases and J lost 5 bases. Written as DNA, the CDR3 is TGTGCCAGCAGCCCCAGTTTGGGACAGGGGAGAAACGAGCAGTACTTC. Protein: CASSPSLGQGRNEQYF.

The chain links TRBV30 to TRBJ1-3; unclear D gene. CDR3 length equals 11 residues. Germline loops: CDR1 GTSNPN, CDR2 SVGIG (reference sequence). V dropped 6 bases and J dropped 2 bases, with 5 bases sitting between them. CDR3 residues: CACAPGNTIYF. The DNA of the CDR3 is TGTGCCTGTGCCCCTGGAAACACCATATATTTT.

The V gene is TRBV4-1, the J gene TRBJ2-3; D gene unclear. Trimming removed 0 bases from V and 1 base from J, with 14 bases in between. The CDR3 extends over 17 amino acids. Germline assignment: CDR1 MGHRA and CDR2 YSYEKL. The CDR3: CASSQDFMQDGTDTQYF. CDR3 nucleotide sequence: TGCGCCAGCAGCCAAGATTTTATGCAGGACGGCACAGATACGCAGTATTTT.

The chain is built from TRBV6-1 and TRBJ2-5, with 12 positions matching TRBD1. Per the germline V gene, CDR1 is MNHNS and CDR2 is SASEGT. The J segment lost 2 bases and the V segment lost 3 bases, leaving 4 bases of the junction unmatched. The CDR3 runs 16 residues. The CDR3 nucleotides read TGTGCCAGCAGTGAGGGACAGGGGGCAGGTCAAGAGACCCAGTACTTC. Translated, it gives CASSEGQGAGQETQYF.

This chain joins TRBV5-4 and TRBJ2-1; D remains ambiguous. Germline V CDR1 and CDR2: SGHNT, YYREEE (reference sequence). The V and J ends lost 4 bases and 2 bases respectively, with 13 bases between them. This CDR3 has 15 residues. CDR3 nucleotides: TGTGCCAGCAGCACCGTTGCGGTCCCCTACAATGAGCAGTTCTTC. Protein sequence: CASSTVAVPYNEQFF. The complete variable domain, with remaining parts taken from reference TRBV5-4 and TRBJ2-1, reads ETGVTQSPTHLIKTRGQQVTLRCSSQSGHNTVSWYQQALGQGPQFIFQYYREEENGRGNFPPRFSGLQFPNYSSELNVNALELDDSALYLCASSTVAVPYNEQFFGPGTRLTVL.

The chain uses TRBV10-3 and TRBJ1-1; 9 bases line up with TRBD1. CDR1 and CDR2 (germline): ENHRY, SYGVKD. The V gene end was trimmed by 4 bases and the J gene end by 7 bases; junction bases not matched to a gene: 10. This CDR3 region has 15 residues. In DNA, the CDR3 is TGTGCCATCAGTGCTAACAGGGGGCTAGTTGGTGAAGCTTTCTTT. Its translation: CAISANRGLVGEAFF.

The DNA of the CDR3 is TGTGCCAGTAGTATAGTCGCCCAGACGGAGGGCCGATGGGAGACCCAGTACTTC. It yields the protein CASSIVAQTEGRWETQYF. The rearrangement uses TRBV19 and TRBJ2-5; D may be TRBD2 (6 bases). Germline CDR1 reads LNHDA; CDR2 reads SQIVND (reference sequence). V was trimmed by 1 base and J by 5 bases, leaving 23 bases between them. The CDR3 consists of 18 residues.

This clone was detected only a few times. This rearrangement joins TRBV5-1 to TRBJ2-3; either TRBD1 or TRBD2 may fit D (5 bases each). The CDR3 contains 13 residues. Per the germline V gene, CDR1 is SGHRS and CDR2 is YFSETQ. The germline V and J ends were trimmed by 8 bases and 0 bases, with 10 bases remaining between them. As DNA, the CDR3 is TGCGCCAGTGGGACGGCAAGCACAGATACGCAGTATTTT. Protein product: CASGTASTDTQYF.

The chain is built from TRBV7-3 and TRBJ1-1; D is unclear. V shed 2 bases and J shed 5 bases, with 9 bases lying between them. Germline values: CDR1 SGHTA, CDR2 FQGTGA. This CDR3 is 13 amino acids long. The CDR3 nucleotides are TGTGCCAGCAGCTTATGGGGTTTGACTGAAGCTTTCTTT. It is translated as CASSLWGLTEAFF.

The chain employs TRBV18 and TRBJ2-2; D not resolved. The CDR3 loop spans 15 amino acids. Germline CDR1 and CDR2: KGHSH and LQKENI. V dropped 4 bases and J dropped 2 bases, with 11 bases sitting between them. The CDR3 DNA reads TGTGCCAGCTCACAAGGCCAGAAAAACACCGGGGAGCTGTTTTTT. Protein sequence: CASSQGQKNTGELFF.

The chain joins TRBV29-1 to TRBJ2-3; TRBD1 is a possible D gene (5 bases). Trimming shortened V by 4 bases and J by 0 bases, and 11 bases separated the two germline ends. Per germline, CDR1 SQVTM and CDR2 ANQGSEA. This CDR3 comprises 14 residues. The CDR3 DNA sequence: TGCAGCGTTGGGGGCCGTTCCAGCACAGATACGCAGTATTTT. Translation: CSVGGRSSTDTQYF.

This sequence joins TRBV6-5 and TRBJ1-1, with TRBD1 identical over 9 bases. The CDR3 consists of 13 residues. CDR1 and CDR2 (germline): MNHEY, SVGAGI. The J segment lost 6 bases and the V segment lost 5 bases, leaving 4 bases of the junction unmatched. CDR3 sequence (DNA): TGTGCCAGCAGTGGGGACAGGGACGCTGAAGCTTTCTTT. Encoded protein: CASSGDRDAEAFF.

V and J are TRBV18 and TRBJ1-1; the D gene is possibly TRBD1 (5 bases). Germline-derived CDR1 and CDR2 are KGHSH and LQKENI. This CDR3 has 16 residues. The V end lost 3 bases, the J end lost 0 bases, and 14 bases lay between the germline ends. The CDR3 sequence is CASSPTVWGMNTEAFF. For the CDR3, the DNA is TGTGCCAGCTCACCGACAGTTTGGGGCATGAACACTGAAGCTTTCTTT.

About this clone: Just one base apart from a much larger clone, this may be a read error. The rearrangement joins TRBV28 to TRBJ1-2; 8 bases fit TRBD1. CDR1 MDHEN and CDR2 SYDVKM come from the germline V gene. The CDR3 has 14 residues. The trim removed 5 bases at V and 10 bases at J, leaving 12 bases unmatched. Written as DNA, the CDR3 is TGTGCCAGCAGTACCCAGGGGGCCGGCGTTGACTACACCTTC. Translated: CASSTQGAGVDYTF.

V is TRBV30 and J is TRBJ1-1; TRBD1 is a possible D gene (5 bases). Germline V gene sequence: CDR1 GTSNPN, CDR2 SVGIG (reference sequence). CDR3 length equals 13 residues. V was shortened by 4 bases and J by 0 bases, with 9 bases between the two germline ends. The CDR3 coding sequence is TGTGCCTGGATGACAGTTCTGAACACTGAAGCTTTCTTT. Amino acids: CAWMTVLNTEAFF.

The J gene is TRBJ1-5, the V gene TRBV19; 7 nucleotides line up with TRBD1. J was trimmed by 0 bases and V by 5 bases; bases with no gene match: 13. There are 18 residues in the CDR3. In germline, CDR1 is LNHDA, CDR2 SQIVND (reference sequence). Here the CDR3 reads CASSSPGTDLYSNQPQHF. Here the CDR3 DNA reads TGTGCCAGTAGTTCTCCCGGGACAGATCTCTATAGCAATCAGCCCCAGCATTTT.

The J gene is TRBJ2-7, the V gene TRBV27; D ambiguous. This CDR3 spans 14 amino acids. The V gene lost 0 bases and the J gene lost 6 bases, with 12 bases spanning the gap. Germline CDR1 MNHEY, CDR2 SMNVEV (reference sequence). This CDR3 reads CASSLSDSPREQYF. The CDR3 DNA sequence: TGTGCCAGCAGTTTATCAGATAGCCCACGCGAGCAGTACTTC.

The rearrangement links TRBV6-1 to TRBJ1-2; 7 bases align to TRBD1. Germline loops: CDR1 MNHNS, CDR2 SASEGT. CDR3 length equals 17 residues. With V trimmed by 1 base and J by 1 base, 9 bases remained unmatched. DNA for the CDR3: TGTGCCAGCAGTGAAGAACCAGGGGGATACTTTAACTATGGCTACACCTTC. Its protein product is CASSEEPGGYFNYGYTF.

The J gene is TRBJ2-6, the V gene TRBV9, with TRBD1 as a possible D gene (5 bases). The CDR3 totals 17 residues. Deletions cut 0 bases from V and 0 bases from J, with 10 bases between. Germline CDR1 and CDR2: SGDLS and YYNGEE. The CDR3 region is CASSVDAGHSGANVLTF. The CDR3 region has the DNA TGTGCCAGCAGCGTAGATGCCGGACACTCTGGGGCCAACGTCCTGACTTTC.

The CDR3 is CAISVGGHLGEQYF. CDR3 sequence (DNA): TGTGCCATCAGTGTCGGGGGCCACCTCGGGGAGCAGTACTTC. The chain has TRBV10-3 and TRBJ2-5; D possibly uses TRBD1 or TRBD2 (6 bases each). The germline V gene has CDR1 ENHRY and CDR2 SYGVKD. The CDR3 contains 14 residues. The V gene lost 4 bases and the J gene lost 11 bases, with 20 bases spanning the gap.

V is TRBV19 and J is TRBJ2-5, with TRBD1 identical over 11 bases. Germline CDR1 is LNHDA and CDR2 is SQIVND (reference sequence). The V segment lost 5 bases and the J segment 11 bases; nucleotides outside the gene matches: 10. The CDR3 length is 14 residues. The CDR3 DNA sequence: TGTGCCAGTAGTTTCGGACAGGGGGCTCTGGAGCAGTACTTC. Its translation: CASSFGQGALEQYF.

For this clone: At one boundary the junction diverges from the germline segment, which might be a read error. The chain is built from TRBV7-8 and TRBJ1-1; D may be TRBD1 (5 bases). Per the germline V gene, CDR1 is SGHVS and CDR2 is FQNEAQ. The CDR3 is made up of 17 amino acids. Written as DNA, the CDR3 is TGTGCCAGCAGCTTAAGTCTTCTTGGGGGTCCCGGTGTTGGGGCCGTCTTT. Its protein product is CASSLSLLGGPGVGAVF. Drawing the rest from reference TRBV7-8 and TRBJ1-1, the complete variable domain is GAGVSQSPRYKVAKRGQDVALRCDPISGHVSLFWYQQALGQGPEFLTYFQNEAQLDKSGLPSDRFFAERPEGSVSTLKIQRTQQEDSAVYLCASSLSLLGGPGVGAVFGQGTRLTVV.

This sequence joins TRBV7-9 and TRBJ1-2; 7 bases match TRBD1. The CDR3 runs 15 residues. Germline CDR1 SEHNR, CDR2 FQNEAQ (reference sequence). The ends lost 5 bases at V and 6 bases at J; junction bases unmatched: 12. The CDR3 DNA follows: TGTGCCAGCAGCCGAGAGGGCCAGGGGGGGCATGGCTACACCTTC. This codes for CASSREGQGGHGYTF.

The chain recombines TRBV7-3 with TRBJ2-3; D may be TRBD2 (5 bases). The CDR3 sequence is 15 residues long. Trimming removed 5 bases at V and 0 bases at J, with 12 bases between. The germline gives CDR1 SGHTA, CDR2 FQGTGA. For the CDR3, the DNA is TGTGCCAGCAGCCCCTCCCGGGGTAGCACAGATACGCAGTATTTT. This translates into CASSPSRGSTDTQYF.

About this clone itself: A read error is likely, as this CDR3 ends without the conserved phenylalanine or tryptophan. The limits of the CDR3 on the DNA are not certain, so only TCRdb's listed CDR3 is given. The chain recombines TRBV9 with TRBJ2-7; the table names TRBD1, a call not compared with the DNA. Both ends counted, the CDR3 spans 10 residues. Germline CDR1 reads SGDLS; CDR2 reads YYNGEE. The CDR3 loop is CASSVEAGAK.

The chain couples TRBV30 to TRBJ2-6; 7 nucleotides agree with TRBD2. In germline, CDR1 is GTSNPN, CDR2 SVGIG (reference sequence). V lost 4 bases, J lost 0 bases, and 3 bases stayed unmatched. The CDR3 is 15 amino acids. CDR3 sequence: CAWTGLDSGANVLTF. CDR3 in DNA: TGTGCCTGGACCGGACTAGACTCTGGGGCCAACGTCCTGACTTTC. Filled out from reference TRBV30 and TRBJ2-6, the complete variable domain reads SQTIHQWPATLVQPVGSPLSLECTVEGTSNPNLYWYRQAAGRGLQLLFYSVGIGQISSEVPQNLSASRPQDRQFILSSKKLLLSDSGFYLCAWTGLDSGANVLTFGAGSRLTVL.

This rearrangement joins TRBV11-2 to TRBJ1-1; D remains unclear. V lost 4 bases and J 0 bases, leaving 12 bases between the germline ends. Germline loops: CDR1 SGHAT, CDR2 FQNNGV. The CDR3 has 15 amino acids. The DNA of the CDR3 is TGTGCCAGCAGCTCCCAAGGACTCTTGAACACTGAAGCTTTCTTT. This translates into CASSSQGLLNTEAFF.

V is TRBV30 and J is TRBJ2-2; 10 bases are shared with TRBD1. The J segment lost 4 bases and the V segment lost 3 bases, leaving 8 bases of the junction unmatched. The germline CDR1 and CDR2 sequences are GTSNPN and SVGIG (reference sequence). This CDR3 region has 16 residues. The chain's CDR3 is CAWRPPDRGLTGELFF. CDR3 nucleotide sequence: TGTGCCTGGAGACCTCCCGACAGGGGGCTCACCGGGGAGCTGTTTTTT.

The chain has TRBV2 and TRBJ1-2, with TRBD1 as a possible D gene (6 bases). This CDR3 is built from 13 residues. Deletions cut 5 bases from V and 4 bases from J, with 11 bases between. CDR1 and CDR2 from the germline V gene are SNHLY and FYNNEI. CDR3 loop: CASSPDSIYGYTF. The CDR3 nucleotides read TGTGCCAGCAGTCCGGACAGTATCTATGGCTACACCTTC.